This T cell receptor (beta chain) is from a study of CD8 T cells in Susac syndrome. Study-wide findings and caveats: As the study acknowledged, the number of individuals in its TCR sequencing and HLA analysis was relatively small.

High-throughput TCR beta sequencing covered peripheral CD8+ and CD4+ T cells. While CD8+ and CD4+ T cells were isolated negatively, TEMRA cells were enriched by FACS. cDNA came from approximately 0.5 to 1 ug RNA primed by random hexamers. TCR beta CDR3 was amplified by immunoSEQ covering 54 Vbeta and 13 Jbeta. TCRdb reprocessed the immunoSEQ multiplex PCR reads via MiXCR and lists one record per CDR3 protein. Of around 160,000 distinct CDR3 sequences listed, 90% to 95% were seen once; the top ten hold about 0.13%. About this clonotype: Its antigen is not known.

Sequenced input: CD4+ T cells from PBMCs. The receptor comes from a human donor in good health.

The CDR3 protein is CASSLMNYEQYF. As DNA, the CDR3 is TGTGCCAGCAGCTTAATGAACTACGAGCAGTACTTC. This rearrangement joins TRBV7-9 to TRBJ2-7, with D unresolved. Germline CDR1 and CDR2: SEHNR and FQNEAQ (reference sequence). The CDR3 sequence is 12 residues long. Between the trimmed V and J ends, which lost 2 bases and 3 bases, there was a span of 5 bases.